This is a list of T cell receptor beta chains from one sample in a study of identical twins. MiXCR, applied by TCRdb to the 5' RACE reads, yields one record per CDR3 protein. The profile shows hundreds of thousands of distinct CDR3 sequences, around a sixth of them singletons. The sample was also linked to a second study, of T cells expressing NK-cell markers.

Sequencing was carried out using PBMCs. These receptors all stem from a woman younger than 35 in good health. The conserved cysteine and the conserved F or W are not part of the CDR3 here.

v_call	j_call	cdr3_aa
TRBV4-3	TRBJ2-1	ASSQRTGTSGRNEQF
TRBV10-3	TRBJ2-7	AISDGGLVYEQY
TRBV6-5	TRBJ2-7	ASSYSIPLRVYEQY
TRBV7-9	TRBJ2-7	ASSSSGEYEQY
TRBV10-1	TRBJ2-5	ASSESAPSETQY
TRBV10-3	TRBJ1-2	AISGQGDGYT
TRBV2	TRBJ1-2	ASNGQENYGYT
TRBV30	TRBJ2-7	AWSHLAGAIYEQY
TRBV20-1	TRBJ2-5	SAARSQETQY
TRBV20-1	TRBJ2-2	SARGDRRLTGELF
TRBV5-1	TRBJ2-1	ASSPEMSGSLSEQF
TRBV9	TRBJ2-1	ASSDSGTRRNNEQF
TRBV18	TRBJ2-1	ASSPRLAGSTINNEQF
TRBV29-1	TRBJ2-2	SVDNRGNTGELF
TRBV9	TRBJ2-7	ASSPDRLQNEQY
TRBV7-2	TRBJ2-1	ASSLGLRDNEQF
TRBV12-3/TRBV12-4	TRBJ2-7	ASTPRGQLGGEQY
TRBV28	TRBJ2-2	ASSLGLSSRELF
TRBV20-1	TRBJ2-1	SARDLSGRASLNEQF
TRBV29-1	TRBJ2-5	SVQQAPQETQY
TRBV29-1	TRBJ1-5	GGGLWRSSNQPQH
TRBV6-5	TRBJ1-5	ASSSSFQNQPQH
TRBV12-3/TRBV12-4	TRBJ2-1	ASRASASSYNEQF
TRBV12-3/TRBV12-4	TRBJ1-1	ASSSPWAHEAF
TRBV7-7	TRBJ2-5	ASSSSVGGDQY
TRBV6-2/TRBV6-3	TRBJ2-7	ASSTSSYEQY
TRBV12-3/TRBV12-4	TRBJ2-7	ASSYDIFYEQY
TRBV20-1	TRBJ1-1	SANSRGARTEAF
TRBV20-1	TRBJ2-7	SARVGGTYEQY
TRBV7-8	TRBJ1-1	ASSLGFEGEAF
TRBV12-3/TRBV12-4	TRBJ1-5	ASRQGQGTGGNQPQH
TRBV6-6	TRBJ2-2	ASWGRPSELF
TRBV10-3	TRBJ2-1	AITKGQGIVNEQF
TRBV10-3	TRBJ2-7	AIRGSRGALNEQY
TRBV25-1	TRBJ1-2	ASSEQQGWLYGYT
TRBV20-1	TRBJ2-1	SASPSGSYNEQF
TRBV6-2/TRBV6-3	TRBJ2-7	ASSKEIFSYEQY
TRBV12-3/TRBV12-4	TRBJ2-7	ASSPTGIEQY
TRBV7-7	TRBJ2-1	ASSTRGSSYNEQF
TRBV7-8	TRBJ2-2	ASSFGGGELF
TRBV6-1	TRBJ2-1	ASISGRLAGRNEQF
TRBV5-5	TRBJ2-5	ASSASGRRETQY
TRBV20-1	TRBJ1-5	SASPGQSNQPQH
TRBV29-1	TRBJ2-5	SAAMLAGVVETQY
TRBV7-2	TRBJ2-1	ASSSLQASYNEQF
TRBV18	TRBJ2-1	ASSPVPYNEQF
TRBV5-1	TRBJ2-7	ASSTPTGYEQY
TRBV15	TRBJ2-1	ATSRENDRALYNEQF
TRBV10-3	TRBJ2-1	AMGTSGGPRQF
TRBV5-1	TRBJ2-7	ASSKLGLAGYEQY
TRBV12-3/TRBV12-4	TRBJ2-7	ASSPPGPPYEQY
TRBV6-1	TRBJ1-1	AISRTGINTEAF
TRBV3-1	TRBJ2-5	ASSHLVPGQEGETQY
TRBV27	TRBJ2-1	ASSFEAGLLNEQF